The 18 T cell receptor beta chains given below trace back to one sample, sequenced in a study of blood T cell repertoires in COVID-19. Clones were sequenced by immunoSEQ multiplex PCR, and TCRdb holds only the in-frame ones, with some missing. The sample holds around 300,000 clones, 80% to 95% seen once. The sample consisted of peripheral blood. The receptors were sampled from a woman aged 30 to 39 with COVID-19, enrolled during active disease.

This clone was recorded only once. The chain uses TRBV2 and TRBJ1-5; tentative D call: TRBD1 (5 bases). The germline gives CDR1 SNHLY, CDR2 FYNNEI. CDR3 length: 15 amino acids. V lost 5 bases and J 0 bases, leaving 11 bases between the germline ends. The CDR3 nucleotides read TGTGCCAGCAGTCTTGACAGTTTTAGCAATCAGCCCCAGCATTTT. This encodes CASSLDSFSNQPQHF.

The V gene is TRBV9, the J gene TRBJ2-2; D is possibly TRBD1 (6 bases). This CDR3 region has 16 residues. The V end lost 0 bases, the J end lost 3 bases, and 12 bases lay between the germline ends. Germline values: CDR1 SGDLS, CDR2 YYNGEE. CDR3 nucleotide sequence: TGTGCCAGCAGCGTAGCAGGGGTGCGGGACACCGGGGAGCTGTTTTTT. Translating gives CASSVAGVRDTGELFF.

This chain's CDR3 is CASSSTTAGNEKLFF. CDR3 sequence (DNA): TGTGCCAGTAGTAGTACGACAGCCGGAAATGAAAAACTGTTTTTT. The chain employs TRBV19 and TRBJ1-4; TRBD1 might be the D (5 bases). V dropped 4 bases and J dropped 5 bases, with 14 bases sitting between them. The CDR3 is made up of 15 amino acids. From germline, CDR1 is LNHDA and CDR2 SQIVND (reference sequence). Full variable domain (outside the CDR3, taken from reference TRBV19 and TRBJ1-4): DGGITQSPKYLFRKEGQNVTLSCEQNLNHDAMYWYRQDPGQGLRLIYYSQIVNDFQKGDIAEGYSVSREKKESFPLTVTSAQKNPTAFYLCASSSTTAGNEKLFFGSGTQLSVL.

The CDR3 DNA is TGTGCCAGCAGTTACGGGGTTAGCGGCGCCCAAGAGACCCAGTACTTC. Protein: CASSYGVSGAQETQYF. The V gene is TRBV28, the J gene TRBJ2-5; D is possibly TRBD2 (6 bases). The CDR3 is 16 amino acids. Per germline, CDR1 MDHEN and CDR2 SYDVKM. Trimming left V 4 bases short and J 1 base short, with 16 bases between. Together with reference TRBV28 and TRBJ2-5, the CDR3 gives the full variable domain: DVKVTQSSRYLVKRTGEKVFLECVQDMDHENMFWYRQDPGLGLRLIYFSYDVKMKEKGDIPEGYSVSREKKERFSLILESASTNQTSMYLCASSYGVSGAQETQYFGPGTRLLVL.

This chain connects TRBV7-2 to TRBJ2-1; D gene uncertain. The CDR3 extends over 13 amino acids. CDR1 and CDR2 from the germline V gene are SGHTA and FQGNSA. Trimming removed 4 bases from V and 4 bases from J, with 8 bases in between. Written as DNA, the CDR3 is TGTGCCAGCAGCTCGTCAGATTACAATGAGCAGTTCTTC. Protein: CASSSSDYNEQFF.

This rearrangement joins TRBV28 to TRBJ2-7; possibly TRBD1 for D (6 bases). Trimming took off 2 bases at V and 5 bases at J, with 10 bases between the two ends. The CDR3 is 13 amino acids. The germline V gene encodes CDR1 MDHEN and CDR2 SYDVKM. In DNA form, the CDR3 reads TGTGCCAGCAGTTTAGGACAGTTAGACGAGCAGTACTTC. Residues: CASSLGQLDEQYF.

V and J are TRBV11-3 and TRBJ2-3, with TRBD2 matching over 12 bases. The V segment lost 6 bases and the J segment 4 bases; nucleotides outside the gene matches: 2. Germline V CDR1 and CDR2: SGHNT, YENEEA. CDR3 length: 14 amino acids. The CDR3 spells CASSGLAGSDTQYF. CDR3 in DNA: TGTGCCAGCAGTGGACTAGCGGGATCAGATACGCAGTATTTT. Combining the CDR3 with reference TRBV11-3 and TRBJ2-3 gives the whole variable domain EAGVVQSPRYKIIEKKQPVAFWCNPISGHNTLYWYLQNLGQGPELLIRYENEEAVDDSQLPKDRFSAERLKGVDSTLKIQPAELGDSAVYLCASSGLAGSDTQYFGPGTRLTVL.

This chain links TRBV28 with TRBJ2-7; 10 nucleotides align to TRBD2. This CDR3 is built from 15 residues. V trimming: 2 bases; J trimming: 3 bases; junction bases outside the gene matches: 4. From germline, CDR1 is MDHEN and CDR2 SYDVKM. The DNA for the CDR3 is TGTGCCAGCAGTTTAATTACTAGCGGGGACTACGAGCAGTACTTC. Encoded protein: CASSLITSGDYEQYF.

The CDR3 DNA reads TGTGCCAGTAGCCGGGACAGGGTACCTAACTATGGCTACACCTTC. Translated: CASSRDRVPNYGYTF. The chain combines TRBV19 with TRBJ1-2, with TRBD1 identical over 9 bases. V gave up 6 bases and J gave up 0 bases; unmatched junction bases: 5. CDR3 length: 15 residues. Looked up from germline, CDR1 is LNHDA and CDR2 is SQIVND (reference sequence).

The gene calls are TRBV20-1 and TRBJ2-7; 8 nucleotides line up with TRBD1. Germline assignment: CDR1 DFQATT and CDR2 SNEGSKA (reference sequence). The trim removed 3 bases at V and 6 bases at J, leaving 10 bases unmatched. The CDR3 has 14 residues. This CDR3 is CSASGPDRDGEQYF. Written as DNA, the CDR3 is TGCAGTGCTAGTGGCCCGGACAGGGACGGCGAGCAGTACTTC.

This rearrangement joins TRBV5-1 to TRBJ2-5; 16 bases agree with TRBD2. The germline V gene has CDR1 SGHRS and CDR2 YFSETQ. The CDR3 runs to 17 residues. V lost 3 bases to trimming and J lost 1 base; unmatched junction nucleotides: 3. The CDR3 sequence: CASSWGLAGGPQETQYF. The CDR3 coding sequence is TGCGCCAGCAGCTGGGGACTAGCGGGAGGGCCCCAAGAGACCCAGTACTTC.

The chain joins TRBV5-3 to TRBJ1-1; D is undetermined. TRBV5-3 is an open reading frame whose function is uncertain. V dropped 4 bases and J dropped 6 bases, with 4 bases sitting between them. The CDR3 is made up of 10 amino acids. The CDR3 nucleotides read TGTGCCAGAAGCGGCCCTGAAGCTTTCTTT. It codes for CARSGPEAFF.

The chain joins TRBV19 to TRBJ2-2; TRBD1 aligns across 9 bases. The CDR3 is made up of 14 amino acids. Germline V lookup: CDR1 LNHDA, CDR2 SQIVND (reference sequence). The trim removed 4 bases at V and 6 bases at J, leaving 3 bases unmatched. CDR3 coding DNA: TGTGCCAGTAGTACAACAGGGGGCCCCGGGGAGCTGTTTTTT. Protein sequence: CASSTTGGPGELFF. Looking up the rest from reference TRBV19 and TRBJ2-2 gives the full variable domain: DGGITQSPKYLFRKEGQNVTLSCEQNLNHDAMYWYRQDPGQGLRLIYYSQIVNDFQKGDIAEGYSVSREKKESFPLTVTSAQKNPTAFYLCASSTTGGPGELFFGEGSRLTVL.

V and J are TRBV4-1 and TRBJ1-1; 7 positions agree with TRBD1. CDR1 is MGHRA, CDR2 YSYEKL, per germline. The trim removed 2 bases at V and 0 bases at J, leaving 6 bases unmatched. This CDR3 contains 16 residues. CDR3 residues: CASSQLHRGLNTEAFF. In DNA form, the CDR3 reads TGCGCCAGCAGCCAACTGCACAGGGGTTTGAACACTGAAGCTTTCTTT.

This clone was recorded only once. The V gene is TRBV4-3, the J gene TRBJ2-1, with D possibly TRBD2 on 6 matching bases. Trimming cost V 1 base and J 2 bases, with 9 bases left between them. CDR1 LGHNA and CDR2 YSLEER come from the germline V gene. The CDR3 is 15 residues long. CDR3 DNA sequence: TGCGCCAGCAGCCAAGGGGGCGGGACCTACAATGAGCAGTTCTTC. Encoded protein: CASSQGGGTYNEQFF.

This clone was counted a few times. This rearrangement joins TRBV9 to TRBJ1-2, with D maybe TRBD1 (6 bases). The CDR3 sequence is 13 residues long. Germline V gene sequence: CDR1 SGDLS, CDR2 YYNGEE. Trimming left V 3 bases short and J 6 bases short, with 12 bases between. The CDR3 protein is CASSAGTSDGYTF. DNA for the CDR3: TGTGCCAGCAGCGCCGGGACATCAGATGGCTACACCTTC.

CDR3 in DNA: TGTGCCAGCAGCCCCGATGGGACAGCTAACACCGGGGAGCTGTTTTTT. Its protein product is CASSPDGTANTGELFF. The chain joins TRBV7-2 to TRBJ2-2, with TRBD1 identical over 7 bases. Trimming removed 5 bases from V and 2 bases from J; junction bases left unmatched: 8. Germline V gene lookup returns CDR1 SGHTA and CDR2 FQGNSA. The CDR3 is made up of 16 amino acids.

V and J are TRBV2 and TRBJ1-1, with TRBD1 matching over 10 bases. Trimming removed 7 bases from V and 2 bases from J; junction bases left unmatched: 4. The germline V gene has CDR1 SNHLY and CDR2 FYNNEI. CDR3 length equals 14 residues. The CDR3 sequence: CASTPTGGNTEAFF. CDR3 sequence (DNA): TGTGCCAGCACCCCGACAGGGGGCAACACTGAAGCTTTCTTT.